This T cell receptor (beta chain) comes out of a study of T cells in Graves' hyperthyroidism and ophthalmopathy. Not enrolled were patients with uncontrolled infection, other autoimmune disease, pregnancy or lactation. Orbital computed tomography and thyroid ultrasound, together with serum TRAb and thyroxine and clinical symptoms, were used for diagnoses. The investigators amplified TCR beta CDR3 regions from RNA transcripts. First-round RT-PCR of the TCR CDR3 relied on the HTBI primer set. MiXCR, run by TCRdb on the multiplex PCR reads, gives a single entry per CDR3 protein. The sample comprises around 620,000 distinct CDR3 sequences, about 45% of which are singletons, and over 15% rests with the top ten. With regard to this clonotype: What it binds is unknown.

V dropped 7 bases and J dropped 4; count of bases not matched to a gene: 9. The CDR3 is 15 amino acids. Looked up from germline, CDR1 is SGHVS and CDR2 is FNYEAQ. General observations from the study: Ophthalmopathy, which appeared later, was predicted by the model a median about 6 months before onset. Researchers report that a 13 V-J model separated ophthalmopathy from stable hyperthyroidism.

This TCR was recovered from an adult woman with Graves' disease, either hyperthyroidism or ophthalmopathy (not recorded which). Sequencing used peripheral blood or thyroid tissue (not recorded which). The gene calls are TRBV7-6 and TRBJ1-4; 7 nucleotides agree with TRBD1. The CDR3 loop is CASNEQGPRNEKLFF. CDR3 DNA sequence: TGTGCCAGCAACGAACAGGGGCCCCGTAATGAAAAACTGTTTTTT.